These 32 T cell receptor beta chains were all obtained from the same sample, sequenced in a study of control samples from healthy donors and cancer patients. Using immunoSEQ multiplex PCR, the repertoire was profiled, and TCRdb retains in-frame clones only, with some absent. The data show over 200,000 clones, more than 65% seen once. Sequencing was done on a sample of PBMCs. These receptors all come from a woman aged 55-70 years with lung cancer.

The CDR3, as DNA: TGTGCCGGACTGGGACAGCCAAATTCACCCCTCCACTTT. This sequence encodes CAGLGQPNSPLHF. The chain combines TRBV30 with TRBJ1-6; 7 positions agree with TRBD1. Germline V gives CDR1 GTSNPN, CDR2 SVGIG (reference sequence). This CDR3 contains 13 residues. Unmatched junction bases numbered 8, after V lost 8 bases and J lost 7 bases.

The chain carries TRBV7-9 and TRBJ1-2, with no clear D. The germline V gene has CDR1 SEHNR and CDR2 FQNEAQ (reference sequence). Deletions cut 5 bases from V and 5 bases from J, with 9 bases between. CDR3 length: 12 residues. The CDR3 loop reads CASSHEGYGYTF. As DNA, the CDR3 is TGTGCCAGCAGCCACGAAGGATATGGCTACACCTTC.

The chain employs TRBV6-5 and TRBJ1-1; possibly TRBD1 for D (5 bases). The V end was cut by 0 bases, the J end by 6 bases, with 14 bases between. The CDR3 loop spans 15 amino acids. The germline V gene encodes CDR1 MNHEY and CDR2 SVGAGI. CDR3 coding DNA: TGTGCCAGCAGTTACTCGCCTAGCCGGGGGGCTGAAGCTTTCTTT. Residues: CASSYSPSRGAEAFF.

J is TRBJ2-1 and V is TRBV5-4; 9 bases line up with TRBD1. Per the germline V gene, CDR1 is SGHNT and CDR2 is YYREEE (reference sequence). The CDR3 covers 18 residues. V lost 1 base to trimming and J lost 2 bases; unmatched junction nucleotides: 10. CDR3 nucleotides: TGTGCCAGCAGCTTGAATTCCGGGACAGGGTTGCCCTACAATGAGCAGTTCTTC. Translation: CASSLNSGTGLPYNEQFF.

The rearrangement uses TRBV7-8 and TRBJ2-2; 8 bases are a match to TRBD2. With V trimmed by 5 bases and J by 8 bases, 13 bases remained unmatched. Germline-derived CDR1 and CDR2 are SGHVS and FQNEAQ. This CDR3 has 16 amino acids. The CDR3 sequence: CASSAGAAGVGGELFF. The CDR3, as DNA: TGTGCCAGCAGCGCCGGAGCAGCGGGAGTCGGTGGGGAGCTGTTTTTT.

This chain joins TRBV7-9 and TRBJ2-5; no definite D call. Trimming removed 5 bases from V and 4 bases from J, with 11 bases in between. The germline gives CDR1 SEHNR, CDR2 FQNEAQ (reference sequence). This CDR3 spans 13 amino acids. The CDR3 region is CASSTKARETQYF. The CDR3 region has the DNA TGTGCCAGCAGCACAAAAGCTCGAGAGACCCAGTACTTC.

The gene calls are TRBV24-1 and TRBJ2-5; perhaps D is TRBD1 or TRBD2 (5 bases each). CDR1 is KGHDR, CDR2 SFDVKD, per germline. With 4 bases removed from V and 1 base from J, the gap between germline ends came to 12 bases. The CDR3 spans 15 residues. The CDR3 is CATSESTGPQETQYF. The CDR3 nucleotides read TGTGCCACCAGTGAGTCTACGGGACCCCAAGAGACCCAGTACTTC.

This chain joins TRBV5-4 and TRBJ2-5; TRBD2 matches at 9 bases. Germline CDR1 SGHNT, CDR2 YYREEE (reference sequence). The CDR3 extends over 17 amino acids. V trimming: 4 bases; J trimming: 5 bases; junction bases outside the gene matches: 15. DNA of the CDR3: TGTGCCAGCAGCGACGGCGGTGGCGGGAGGGTCCGGGAGACCCAGTACTTC. Residues: CASSDGGGGRVRETQYF.

The chain links TRBV5-5 to TRBJ2-1; 9 nucleotides match TRBD1. Unmatched junction bases numbered 6, after V lost 0 bases and J lost 14 bases. Germline CDR1 and CDR2: SGHKS and YYEKEE (reference sequence). The CDR3 is made up of 13 amino acids. CDR3 sequence reads: CASSLAYRGREFF. CDR3 in DNA: TGTGCCAGCAGCTTGGCCTACAGGGGGCGGGAGTTCTTC. The full variable domain, in which reference TRBV5-5 and TRBJ2-1 provide the parts outside the CDR3, is DAGVTQSPTHLIKTRGQQVTLRCSPISGHKSVSWYQQVLGQGPQFIFQYYEKEERGRGNFPDRFSARQFPNYSSELNVNALLLGDSALYLCASSLAYRGREFFGPGTRLTVL.

The table lists this clone with a few counts. The chain employs TRBV3-1 (or the pseudogene TRBV3-2) and TRBJ2-1, with unresolved D. This CDR3 region has 14 residues. Germline CDR1 and CDR2: LGHDT and YNNKEL (reference sequence). Between the trimmed V and J ends, which lost 0 bases and 5 bases, there was a span of 8 bases. The CDR3 is CASSQELTNNEQFF. CDR3 sequence (DNA): TGTGCCAGCAGCCAAGAGCTAACAAACAATGAGCAGTTCTTC.

This chain connects TRBV2 to TRBJ2-5, with TRBD1 as a possible D gene (6 bases). V dropped 2 bases and J dropped 4 bases, with 17 bases sitting between them. This CDR3 comprises 16 residues. Germline-derived CDR1 and CDR2 are SNHLY and FYNNEI. CDR3 sequence: CASSEFGGSSGETQYF. The CDR3, as DNA: TGTGCCAGCAGTGAATTTGGGGGCAGCTCAGGAGAGACCCAGTACTTC.

The rearrangement uses TRBV30 and TRBJ1-1; D is ambiguous. Trimming removed 3 bases at V and 1 base at J, with 21 bases between. The CDR3 covers 17 residues. Per the germline V gene, CDR1 is GTSNPN and CDR2 is SVGIG (reference sequence). CDR3 DNA sequence: TGTGCCTGGAGGAAGAGGAGGGCTGGCATATCGAACACTGAAGCTTTCTTT. It encodes CAWRKRRAGISNTEAFF.

This chain uses TRBV5-1 with TRBJ2-5; D not resolved. The V gene's germline CDR1 is SGHRS and CDR2 YFSETQ. This CDR3 contains 13 residues. The V end lost 2 bases, the J end lost 3 bases, and 8 bases lay between the germline ends. The CDR3 protein is CASSLATEETQYF. The DNA of the CDR3 is TGCGCCAGCAGCTTAGCGACCGAAGAGACCCAGTACTTC.

This sequence joins TRBV10-3 and TRBJ1-1; D is possibly TRBD1 (5 bases). The V end lost 9 bases, the J end lost 0 bases, and 11 bases lay between the germline ends. CDR1 is ENHRY and CDR2 is SYGVKD in the germline V gene. The CDR3 is made up of 13 amino acids. The CDR3 loop is CAIRTQMNTEAFF. CDR3 in DNA: TGTGCCATACGGACACAAATGAACACTGAAGCTTTCTTT.

J is TRBJ2-7 and V is TRBV3-1 (or the pseudogene TRBV3-2); 8 nucleotides agree with TRBD1. J was trimmed by 5 bases and V by 2 bases; bases with no gene match: 8. Germline CDR1 is LGHDT and CDR2 is YNNKEL (reference sequence). The CDR3 runs 15 residues. The CDR3 DNA sequence: TGTGCCAGCAGCCAATTTTTCGACAGGGGAAACGAGCAGTACTTC. Its translation: CASSQFFDRGNEQYF.

The rearrangement joins TRBV9 to TRBJ2-7, with TRBD1 as a possible D gene (5 bases). CDR1 and CDR2 (germline): SGDLS, YYNGEE. Trimming removed 0 bases from V and 0 bases from J, with 7 bases in between. This CDR3 is built from 14 residues. The CDR3 bases are TGTGCCAGCAGCGTAGGACAGTACTCCTACGAGCAGTACTTC. Residues: CASSVGQYSYEQYF.

In this sample, this clone turned up once. The chain is built from TRBV30 and TRBJ2-5; 7 bases are a match to TRBD2. The germline V gene encodes CDR1 GTSNPN and CDR2 SVGIG (reference sequence). This CDR3 comprises 12 residues. Unmatched junction bases numbered 2, after V lost 3 bases and J lost 4 bases. CDR3 nucleotide sequence: TGTGCCTGGAGCGCGGGAGTAGAGACCCAGTACTTC. This gives the protein CAWSAGVETQYF.

The J gene is TRBJ2-1, the V gene TRBV12-3 or TRBV12-4; unclear D gene. The CDR3 has 12 amino acids. V was pared by 7 bases and J by 7 bases, with 11 bases between. The CDR3 loop is CASTFTTNEQFF. The CDR3 DNA reads as TGTGCCAGCACCTTCACTACGAATGAGCAGTTCTTC.

The CDR3 coding sequence is TGTGCCAGCAGCGGACAGGGCCTACATGGCTACACCTTC. Translating it yields CASSGQGLHGYTF. V and J are TRBV6-5 and TRBJ1-2, with 8 bases aligning to TRBD1. Germline V lookup: CDR1 MNHEY, CDR2 SVGAGI. This CDR3 has 13 amino acids. Trimming took 6 bases from V and 6 from J; bases not matched to a gene: 6.

Only a few counts were recorded for this clone. The V and J genes are TRBV12-3 or TRBV12-4 and TRBJ1-1; D gene uncertain. CDR3 length: 13 residues. V lost 5 bases, J lost 11 bases, and 18 bases lay in between. Here the CDR3 DNA reads TGTGCCAGCAGTCCGCGGGAGGCCGCCCAGGCTTTCTTT. It is translated as CASSPREAAQAFF.

Only one count was recorded for this clone. The V and J genes are TRBV5-1 and TRBJ2-1, with 16 bases aligning to TRBD2. V was clipped by 4 bases and J by 9 bases; unmatched bases: 7. The CDR3 runs 16 residues. Germline V gene sequence: CDR1 SGHRS, CDR2 YFSETQ. CDR3 sequence reads: CASSPGLAGGPSEQFF. CDR3 DNA sequence: TGCGCCAGCAGCCCGGGACTAGCGGGGGGGCCTAGTGAGCAGTTCTTC.

The chain couples TRBV6-5 to TRBJ1-2; 8 nucleotides line up with TRBD1. This CDR3 region has 12 residues. After removal of 8 bases from V and 4 bases from J, the junction contained 3 bases not matched to a gene. CDR1 is MNHEY, CDR2 SVGAGI, per germline. The CDR3 DNA reads as TGTGCCAGCGTTGGACAGGGCTATGGCTACACCTTC. Its protein product is CASVGQGYGYTF.

This clone was observed a few times. The rearrangement links TRBV12-3 or TRBV12-4 to TRBJ2-2; a possible D gene is TRBD2 (6 bases). Trimming removed 6 bases from V and 6 bases from J, with 11 bases in between. The length of the CDR3 is 13 residues. CDR3 in DNA: TGTGCCAGCAGGCTATGGGGGGCCGGGGAGCTGTTTTTT. Its protein product is CASRLWGAGELFF.

The genes are TRBV5-4 and TRBJ2-7; maybe TRBD1 (5 bases). V was clipped by 0 bases and J by 2 bases, with 9 bases between them. Germline lookup yields CDR1 SGHNT and CDR2 YYREEE (reference sequence). This CDR3 has 14 amino acids. CDR3 sequence reads: CASSLGEGAYEQYF. The CDR3 DNA reads TGTGCCAGCAGCTTGGGGGAAGGGGCCTACGAGCAGTACTTC.

The V and J genes are TRBV2 and TRBJ2-7; no clear D. This CDR3 region has 11 residues. The germline gives CDR1 SNHLY, CDR2 FYNNEI. Deletions cut 5 bases from V and 3 bases from J, with 5 bases between. The CDR3 reads CASSQYYEQYF. The CDR3 DNA is TGTGCCAGCAGTCAGTACTACGAGCAGTACTTC.

The chain carries TRBV5-1 and TRBJ1-2, with D uncertain. Trimming removed 0 bases at V and 4 bases at J, with 10 bases between. The V gene's germline CDR1 is SGHRS and CDR2 YFSETQ. This CDR3 has 14 residues. In DNA form, the CDR3 reads TGCGCCAGCAGCTTGGCCATTAGTGGCTATGGCTACACCTTC. It translates to CASSLAISGYGYTF.

In the case of this clone: The same CDR3 also results from other DNA sequences found in this sample. This chain uses TRBV5-4 with TRBJ2-6, with 16 bases fitting TRBD2. CDR1 is SGHNT, CDR2 YYREEE, per germline (reference sequence). V shed 2 bases and J 4 bases; nucleotides not matched to a gene: 6. The CDR3 spans 19 residues. The CDR3 loop is CASSFGGLAGGAGANVLTF. In nucleotides, the CDR3 is TGTGCCAGCAGCTTTGGGGGACTAGCGGGAGGGGCGGGGGCCAACGTCCTGACTTTC.

J is TRBJ2-1 and V is TRBV4-1; 12 nucleotides align to TRBD2. Per germline, CDR1 MGHRA and CDR2 YSYEKL. The CDR3 runs 17 residues. V lost 1 base and J lost 4; bases outside the gene matches: 5. The CDR3 here is CASSQGLAGVFYNEQFF. In DNA form, the CDR3 reads TGCGCCAGCAGCCAAGGACTAGCGGGAGTATTTTACAATGAGCAGTTCTTC.

This clone was recorded at least ten times. V gene TRBV7-2 combines with J gene TRBJ1-2, with D uncertain. The CDR3 runs to 15 residues. Trimming took off 2 bases at V and 3 bases at J, with 13 bases between the two ends. Germline CDR1 reads SGHTA; CDR2 reads FQGNSA. Written as DNA, the CDR3 is TGTGCCAGCAGCTTATTCGGGGAGGAGGACTATGGCTACACCTTC. This encodes CASSLFGEEDYGYTF.

The chain is built from TRBV7-3 and TRBJ2-2, with TRBD1 matching over 11 bases. Trimming cost V 2 bases and J 2 bases; bases outside gene matches: 4. Germline V gives CDR1 SGHTA, CDR2 FQGTGA. The CDR3 loop spans 17 amino acids. The CDR3 region is CASSLGGQGVNTGELFF. DNA of the CDR3: TGTGCCAGCAGCTTAGGGGGACAGGGGGTCAACACCGGGGAGCTGTTTTTT.

J is TRBJ1-2 and V is TRBV19; no reliable D call. The V end was cut by 5 bases, the J end by 7 bases, with 8 bases between. Germline V gives CDR1 LNHDA, CDR2 SQIVND (reference sequence). This CDR3 region has 11 residues. The CDR3 loop reads CASSEFAGYTF. The DNA for the CDR3 is TGTGCCAGTAGTGAGTTCGCTGGCTACACCTTC.

This clone has a handful of counts. The chain links TRBV19 to TRBJ2-1, with a possible D match to TRBD2 (5 bases). This CDR3 comprises 14 residues. Germline V gene lookup returns CDR1 LNHDA and CDR2 SQIVND (reference sequence). Trimming took off 7 bases at V and 7 bases at J, with 17 bases between the two ends. CDR3 in DNA: TGTGCCAGTACCATGTGGGGAGCCGTAAATGAGCAGTTCTTC. This codes for CASTMWGAVNEQFF.